A single sample gave rise to the 20 T cell receptor beta chains below, sequenced in a study of cytomegalovirus exposure and HLA in healthy donors. This PCR relied on a set of 60 Vbeta primers and 13 Jbeta primers. The data were produced by immunoSEQ multiplex PCR, yet TCRdb's version contains in-frame clones alone and is incomplete. The sample lists more than 200,000 clones, 65% to 90% seen once, with roughly 1.3% in the top ten. Sequencing input: PBMCs. These receptors came from a girl under 18 in good health and CMV-seronegative.

The chain carries TRBV5-1 and TRBJ2-1; D may be TRBD2 (6 bases). The CDR3 has 13 amino acids. Trimming cost V 5 bases and J 8 bases, with 14 bases left between them. Per the germline V gene, CDR1 is SGHRS and CDR2 is YFSETQ. The CDR3 region has the DNA TGCGCCAGCAGAGGAGTCAGCGGGCATGAGCAGTTCTTC. This encodes CASRGVSGHEQFF.

This clone came up a few times. This chain uses TRBV4-2 with TRBJ1-4; unclear D gene. Trimming removed 4 bases at V and 6 bases at J, with 12 bases between. Germline CDR1 and CDR2: LGHNA and YNFKEQ. CDR3 size: 14 residues. The CDR3, as DNA: TGTGCCAGCAGCCCGAGGGTTAGGGATGAAAAACTGTTTTTT. Residues: CASSPRVRDEKLFF.

This chain joins TRBV2 and TRBJ2-3; the match to TRBD2 covers 12 bases. Germline CDR1 SNHLY, CDR2 FYNNEI. V was pared by 2 bases and J by 3 bases, with 9 bases of the junction left unmatched. The CDR3 runs to 18 residues. The CDR3 nucleotides are TGTGCCAGCAGTGAACCAAATGGACTAGCGGGACGAACAGATACGCAGTATTTT. It translates to CASSEPNGLAGRTDTQYF.

CDR3 nucleotide sequence: TGTGCCAGCAGTTCAGCGGGGGGGCGTGAGACCCAGTACTTC. It translates to CASSSAGGRETQYF. This chain uses TRBV28 with TRBJ2-5; 10 bases map to TRBD2. The CDR3 has 14 residues. The junction had 4 bases not matched to a gene; V was cut back by 4 bases and J by 5 bases. The germline CDR1 and CDR2 sequences are MDHEN and SYDVKM.

This chain links TRBV5-4 with TRBJ1-2; TRBD1 is a possible D gene (5 bases). In germline, CDR1 is SGHNT, CDR2 YYREEE (reference sequence). The CDR3 length is 12 residues. V lost 4 bases and J 8 bases, leaving 12 bases between the germline ends. CDR3 nucleotide sequence: TGTGCCAGCAGCACAGTGGGGGGGGGCTACACCTTC. This encodes CASSTVGGGYTF.

The genes are TRBV6-5 and TRBJ2-7, with TRBD1 as a possible D gene (6 bases). Deletions cut 6 bases from V and 4 bases from J, with 16 bases between. The germline gives CDR1 MNHEY, CDR2 SVGAGI. The CDR3 is 14 amino acids. The CDR3 DNA reads as TGTGCCAGCAGGCAGAATACAGGGTCGTACGAGCAGTACTTC. It specifies CASRQNTGSYEQYF.

The rearrangement links TRBV19 to TRBJ1-2; D might be TRBD1 (6 bases). CDR3 length: 12 residues. Germline loops: CDR1 LNHDA, CDR2 SQIVND (reference sequence). The germline V and J ends were trimmed by 8 bases and 8 bases, with 15 bases remaining between them. CDR3 bases: TGTGCCAGTCTCGGGGGGCTTCAGGGCTACACCTTC. It yields the protein CASLGGLQGYTF.

The genes are TRBV28 and TRBJ1-4, with a possible D match to TRBD1 (5 bases). This CDR3 has 14 residues. The germline gives CDR1 MDHEN, CDR2 SYDVKM. V lost 9 bases, J lost 5 bases, and 16 bases lay in between. The CDR3 region is CASSGTGRNEKLFF. The CDR3 nucleotides are TGTGCCAGTTCAGGAACAGGCAGAAATGAAAAACTGTTTTTT.

This clone was observed a handful of times. This sequence joins TRBV25-1 and TRBJ1-1, with D perhaps matching TRBD1 (6 bases). This CDR3 has 13 residues. Per germline, CDR1 MGHDK and CDR2 SYGVNS. Deletions cut 5 bases from V and 4 bases from J, with 11 bases between. The CDR3 loop reads CASSIRGITEAFF. The CDR3 bases are TGTGCCAGCAGTATCAGGGGAATCACTGAAGCTTTCTTT.

The V gene is TRBV25-1, the J gene TRBJ1-2, with 9 bases lining up with TRBD1. The V gene's germline CDR1 is MGHDK and CDR2 SYGVNS. Losses at the gene ends were 4 bases for V and 0 bases for J; bases not matched to a gene: 12. This CDR3 has 18 amino acids. CDR3 region: CASSGEGQGKGTNYGYTF. The CDR3 bases are TGTGCCAGCAGTGGAGAGGGACAGGGAAAAGGGACTAACTATGGCTACACCTTC.

The V and J genes are TRBV28 and TRBJ2-7, with 7 bases identical to TRBD2. Germline values: CDR1 MDHEN, CDR2 SYDVKM. Trimming at V came to 6 bases and at J to 4 bases, leaving 12 bases not matched to a gene. This CDR3 has 15 amino acids. The CDR3 DNA reads TGTGCCAGCAGACAATACGGGACGGGGGGTTACGAGCAGTACTTC. Its protein is CASRQYGTGGYEQYF.

As regards this clone: An end of the junction does not agree with germline; a read error may underlie this. The genes are TRBV7-9 and TRBJ1-2; possibly TRBD1 for D (5 bases). CDR1 is SEHNR, CDR2 FQNEAQ, per germline (reference sequence). CDR3 length: 13 residues. The CDR3 loop reads CSSSPREGNGYTF. CDR3 nucleotides: TGTTCCAGCAGCCCCCGGGAGGGGAATGGCTACACCTTC.

The J gene is TRBJ2-1, the V gene TRBV11-1; D call uncertain. Germline V gene data show CDR1 as SGHAT and CDR2 as FQDESV (reference sequence). The CDR3 is made up of 16 amino acids. The V end lost 5 bases, the J end lost 2 bases, and 16 bases lay between the germline ends. In nucleotides, the CDR3 is TGTGCCAGCAGCCTGAGATACGACATTACCTACAATGAGCAGTTCTTC. Its translation: CASSLRYDITYNEQFF.

Of note for this clone: One junction end does not reproduce the germline sequence, and a read error may be involved. The sample carries other DNA sequences with the same CDR3. V is TRBV27 and J is TRBJ1-1; 8 bases map to TRBD1. CDR3 size: 13 residues. CDR1 and CDR2 (germline): MNHEY, SMNVEV (reference sequence). The chain's CDR3 is CASGYRGTSEAFF. The CDR3 DNA follows: TGTGCCAGCGGCTACAGGGGGACGTCTGAGGCTTTCTTT.

The V call is TRBV11-2, the J call TRBJ2-5; TRBD2 matches 9 bases. The germline V gene encodes CDR1 SGHAT and CDR2 FQNNGV. With V trimmed by 5 bases and J by 5 bases, 9 bases remained unmatched. This CDR3 has 15 amino acids. For the CDR3, the DNA is TGTGCCAGCAGCGGAGGGACTAGCAGGTTGGAGACCCAGTACTTC. It codes for CASSGGTSRLETQYF.

The rearrangement uses TRBV6-1 and TRBJ1-2; D possibly corresponds to TRBD1 (5 bases). V was shortened by 6 bases and J by 1 base, with 9 bases between the two germline ends. The CDR3 has 13 residues. Germline V CDR1 and CDR2: MNHNS, SASEGT. Written as DNA, the CDR3 is TGTGCCAGCAGCGTCGGGGGTAACTATGGCTACACCTTC. This translates into CASSVGGNYGYTF.

The rearrangement links TRBV6-1 to TRBJ2-3; the match to TRBD1 covers 8 bases. V lost 7 bases to trimming and J lost 1 base; unmatched junction nucleotides: 4. This CDR3 region has 14 residues. Germline CDR1 and CDR2: MNHNS and SASEGT. The CDR3, as DNA: TGTGCCAGCACCGGGACAGGTCGCACAGATACGCAGTATTTT. Amino acid sequence: CASTGTGRTDTQYF.

This chain uses TRBV11-2 with TRBJ1-1, with TRBD1 as a possible D gene (5 bases). There are 17 residues in the CDR3. Germline assignment: CDR1 SGHAT and CDR2 FQNNGV. V was pared by 0 bases and J by 1 base, with 15 bases between. The CDR3 here is CASSLDKRGWRNTEAFF. DNA of the CDR3: TGTGCCAGCAGCTTAGATAAGCGGGGGTGGAGGAACACTGAAGCTTTCTTT.

The chain joins TRBV11-2 to TRBJ2-5; the match to TRBD2 covers 8 bases. Trimming removed 5 bases from V and 5 bases from J; junction bases left unmatched: 7. The CDR3 sequence is 14 residues long. Germline V CDR1 and CDR2: SGHAT, FQNNGV. The CDR3 spells CASSPGGVGETQYF. CDR3 DNA: TGTGCCAGCAGCCCGGGGGGGGTTGGCGAGACCCAGTACTTC.

The sample holds one count of this clone. The chain combines TRBV6-4 with TRBJ1-1; 8 nucleotides agree with TRBD1. Trimming removed 0 bases from V and 2 bases from J; junction bases left unmatched: 2. The CDR3 runs to 15 residues. Germline loops: CDR1 MRHNA, CDR2 SNTAGT. The CDR3: CASSDSTGGNTEAFF. The CDR3 nucleotides are TGTGCCAGCAGTGACTCCACAGGGGGAAACACTGAAGCTTTCTTT.